This TCR beta chain was observed in a study of blood T cell repertoires in COVID-19. Study summary: Some COVID-19 samples were acute and others convalescent; all came from the United States, Italy and Spain. Nucleic acid was either cDNA or gDNA, and it came from T cells, B-cell-depleted T cells, or PBMCs.

From germline, CDR1 is SGHAT and CDR2 FQDESV (reference sequence). This CDR3 region has 15 residues. V gave up 4 bases and J gave up 2 bases; unmatched junction bases: 4. Under the authors' procedure: Amplified reference gene primers provided the basis for estimating nucleated cell counts. Measured with immunoSEQ multiplex PCR; TCRdb has only the in-frame clones, and not every one. The V and J calls and clone size come from that table; D and trimming were worked out from the DNA. The data contain about 76,000 clones, 65% to 90% of them singletons. The chain is built from TRBV11-1 and TRBJ2-3, with 9 nucleotides matching TRBD2. Sequenced: peripheral blood. The TCR sequence derives from a human donor in a cohort sampled during active COVID-19. The chain's CDR3 is CASSSRLAVTDTQYF. The CDR3 DNA follows: TGTGCCAGCAGCTCCCGACTAGCGGTCACAGATACGCAGTATTTT.